The sequence of this T cell receptor (beta chain) was determined in a study of blood T cell repertoires in COVID-19. TCRdb keeps only in-frame clones here, not all; method: immunoSEQ multiplex PCR. The sample has about 240,000 clones, 87% seen once. Germline V lookup: CDR1 SNHLY, CDR2 FYNNEI. The junction had 6 bases not matched to a gene; V was cut back by 9 bases and J by 2 bases. The CDR3 is 15 amino acids. The origin of this receptor is a man in his fifties or sixties who had recovered from COVID-19. Material: peripheral blood. This rearrangement joins TRBV2 to TRBJ2-2; 10 nucleotides agree with TRBD1. The CDR3 nucleotides are TGTGCCAGTAAAGGGGACAGGGGTAACACCGGGGAGCTGTTTTTT. Protein: CASKGDRGNTGELFF. Full variable domain (rest looked up from reference TRBV2 and TRBJ2-2): EPEVTQTPSHQVTQMGQEVILRCVPISNHLYFYWYRQILGQKVEFLVSFYNNEISEKSEIFDDQFSVERPDGSNFTLKIRSTKLEDSAMYFCASKGDRGNTGELFFGEGSRLTVL.